This TCR beta chain was obtained from a study of T cell changes during pregnancy in multiple sclerosis. Repertoires were generated with immunoSEQ multiplex PCR, while TCRdb's copy carries only in-frame clones and drops some. The table includes approximately 90,000 clones, around 94% detected once. This CDR3 is built from 17 residues. Looked up from germline, CDR1 is SGDLS and CDR2 is YYNGEE. Between the trimmed V and J ends, which lost 1 base and 3 bases, there was a span of 20 bases. The sequence was collected from a female donor with multiple sclerosis, enrolled in a pregnancy study. Sequenced material: peripheral blood, taken in the third trimester of pregnancy. V and J are TRBV9 and TRBJ2-7; possible D gene TRBD1, 5 bases. DNA for the CDR3: TGTGCCAGCAGCGTATTTGACGGTCCCGGACAAATCTACGAGCAGTACTTC. As protein: CASSVFDGPGQIYEQYF. The full variable domain, with the rest looked up from reference TRBV9 and TRBJ2-7, is DSGVTQTPKHLITATGQRVTLRCSPRSGDLSVYWYQQSLDQGLQFLIQYYNGEERAKGNILERFSAQQFPDLHSELNLSSLELGDSALYFCASSVFDGPGQIYEQYFGPGTRLTVT.